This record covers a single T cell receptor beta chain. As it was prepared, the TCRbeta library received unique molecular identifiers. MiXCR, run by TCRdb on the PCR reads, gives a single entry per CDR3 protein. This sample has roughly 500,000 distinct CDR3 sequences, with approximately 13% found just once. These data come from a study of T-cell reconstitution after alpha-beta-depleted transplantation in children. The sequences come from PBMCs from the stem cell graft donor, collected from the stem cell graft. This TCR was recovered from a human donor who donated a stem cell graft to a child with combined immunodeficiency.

The CDR3 coding sequence is TGTGCCAGCAGCTTAGCCGGGACAGGGTACAGCAATCAGCCCCAGCATTTT. Amino acid sequence: CASSLAGTGYSNQPQHF. The V and J genes are TRBV11-3 and TRBJ1-5, with TRBD1 matching 9 bases. The CDR3 loop spans 17 amino acids. The V gene's germline CDR1 is SGHNT and CDR2 YENEEA. The junction had 5 bases not matched to a gene; V was cut back by 1 base and J by 1 base. Together with reference TRBV11-3 and TRBJ1-5, the CDR3 gives the full variable domain: EAGVVQSPRYKIIEKKQPVAFWCNPISGHNTLYWYLQNLGQGPELLIRYENEEAVDDSQLPKDRFSAERLKGVDSTLKIQPAELGDSAVYLCASSLAGTGYSNQPQHFGDGTRLSIL.